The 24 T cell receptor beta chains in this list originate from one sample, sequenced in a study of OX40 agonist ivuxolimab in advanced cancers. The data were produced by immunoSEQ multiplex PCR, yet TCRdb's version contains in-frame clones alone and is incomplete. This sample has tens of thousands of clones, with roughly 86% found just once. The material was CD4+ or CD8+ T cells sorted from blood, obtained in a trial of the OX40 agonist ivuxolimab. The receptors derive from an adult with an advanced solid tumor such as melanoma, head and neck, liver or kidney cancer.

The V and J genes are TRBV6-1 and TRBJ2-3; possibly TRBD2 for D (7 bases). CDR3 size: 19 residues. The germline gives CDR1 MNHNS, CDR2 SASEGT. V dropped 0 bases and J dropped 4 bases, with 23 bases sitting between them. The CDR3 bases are TGTGCCAGCAGTGAAGCCCCCCTCCAGGGGCCGGGGGGAGCAGATACGCAGTATTTT. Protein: CASSEAPLQGPGGADTQYF.

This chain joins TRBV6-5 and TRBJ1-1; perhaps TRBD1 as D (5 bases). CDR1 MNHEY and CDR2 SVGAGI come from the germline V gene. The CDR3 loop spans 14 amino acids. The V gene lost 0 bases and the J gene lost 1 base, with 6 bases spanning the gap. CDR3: CASSYSQGNTEAFF. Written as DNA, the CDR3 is TGTGCCAGCAGTTACTCGCAGGGGAACACTGAAGCTTTCTTT.

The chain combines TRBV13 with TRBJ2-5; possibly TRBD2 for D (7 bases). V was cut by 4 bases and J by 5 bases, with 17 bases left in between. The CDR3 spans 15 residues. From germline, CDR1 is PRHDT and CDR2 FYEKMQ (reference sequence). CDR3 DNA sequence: TGTGCCAGCAGCTCCCTCGAGGAGGGGGGGGAGACCCAGTACTTC. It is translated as CASSSLEEGGETQYF.

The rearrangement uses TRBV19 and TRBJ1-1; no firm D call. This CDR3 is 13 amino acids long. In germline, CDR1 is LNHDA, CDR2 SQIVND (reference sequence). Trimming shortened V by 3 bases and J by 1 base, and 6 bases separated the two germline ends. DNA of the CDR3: TGTGCCAGTAGTATGTCCGAGAACACTGAAGCTTTCTTT. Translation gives CASSMSENTEAFF.

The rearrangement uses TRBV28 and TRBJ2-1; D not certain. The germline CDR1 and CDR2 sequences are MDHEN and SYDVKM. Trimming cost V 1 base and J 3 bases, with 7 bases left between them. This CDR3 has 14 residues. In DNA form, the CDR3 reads TGTGCCAGCAGTTTATTGGCGGACTACAATGAGCAGTTCTTC. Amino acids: CASSLLADYNEQFF.

DNA of the CDR3: TGTGCCACCAGCAGAGATCGGACCTACGAGCAGTACTTC. Amino acids: CATSRDRTYEQYF. The chain combines TRBV15 with TRBJ2-7; D remains ambiguous. V lost 0 bases, J lost 2 bases, and 5 bases lay in between. This CDR3 region has 13 residues. From germline, CDR1 is LNHNV and CDR2 YYDKDF (reference sequence).

DNA of the CDR3: TGTGCCAGCAGCAACGGTCCCGGGACACATAAAACCTACGAGCAGTACTTC. Its protein is CASSNGPGTHKTYEQYF. The chain has TRBV13 and TRBJ2-7; weak D call: TRBD1 (6 bases). CDR1 PRHDT and CDR2 FYEKMQ come from the germline V gene (reference sequence). The CDR3 has 17 residues. V was trimmed by 5 bases and J by 2 bases, leaving 22 bases between them.

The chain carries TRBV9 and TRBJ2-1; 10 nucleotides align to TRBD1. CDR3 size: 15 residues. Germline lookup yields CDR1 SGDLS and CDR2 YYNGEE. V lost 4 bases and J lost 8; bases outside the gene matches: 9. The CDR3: CASSLGGTGVDEQFF. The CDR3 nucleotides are TGTGCCAGCAGCCTTGGGGGGACAGGGGTCGATGAGCAGTTCTTC.

The CDR3, as DNA: TGTGCCAGCAGTTTTGGTCCCCCTGAAGCTTTCTTT. The encoded protein is CASSFGPPEAFF. The chain combines TRBV27 with TRBJ1-1; no reliable D call. CDR1 is MNHEY, CDR2 SMNVEV, per germline (reference sequence). CDR3 size: 12 residues. Trimming took off 3 bases at V and 6 bases at J, with 8 bases between the two ends.

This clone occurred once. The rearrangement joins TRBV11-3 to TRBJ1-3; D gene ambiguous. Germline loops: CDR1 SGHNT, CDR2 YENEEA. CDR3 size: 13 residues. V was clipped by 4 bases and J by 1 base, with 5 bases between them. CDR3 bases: TGTGCCAGCAGCTACTATTCTGGAAACACCATATATTTT. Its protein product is CASSYYSGNTIYF.

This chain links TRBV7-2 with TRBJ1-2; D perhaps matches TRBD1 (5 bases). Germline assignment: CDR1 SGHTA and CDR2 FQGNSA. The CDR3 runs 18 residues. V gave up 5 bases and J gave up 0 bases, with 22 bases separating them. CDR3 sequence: CASSRRGGVIFSNYGYTF. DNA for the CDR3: TGTGCCAGCAGCCGGCGGGGGGGTGTAATTTTTTCTAACTATGGCTACACCTTC.

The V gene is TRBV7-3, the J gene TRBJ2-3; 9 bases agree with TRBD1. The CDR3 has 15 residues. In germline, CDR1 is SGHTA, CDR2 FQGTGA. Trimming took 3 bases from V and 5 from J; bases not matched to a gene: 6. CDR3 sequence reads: CASSFTGGAEDTQYF. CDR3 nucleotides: TGTGCCAGCAGCTTCACAGGGGGCGCGGAAGATACGCAGTATTTT.

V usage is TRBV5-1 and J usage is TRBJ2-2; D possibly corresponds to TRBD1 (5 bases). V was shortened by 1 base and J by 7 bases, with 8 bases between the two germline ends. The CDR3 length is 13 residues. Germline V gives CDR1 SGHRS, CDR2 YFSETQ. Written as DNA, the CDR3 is TGCGCCAGCAGCTTGTTAGGGGTCGGGGAGCTGTTTTTT. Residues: CASSLLGVGELFF.

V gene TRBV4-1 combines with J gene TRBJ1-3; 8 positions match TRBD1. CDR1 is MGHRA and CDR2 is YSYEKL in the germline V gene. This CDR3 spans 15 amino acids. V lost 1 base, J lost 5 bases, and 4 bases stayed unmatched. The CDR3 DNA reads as TGCGCCAGCAGCCAAGGACAGGGGTTGCGAAACACCATATATTTT. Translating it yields CASSQGQGLRNTIYF.

The DNA for the CDR3 is TGCGCCAGCAGCCCGGCGGGGAACACCGGGGAGCTGTTTTTT. As protein: CASSPAGNTGELFF. This chain links TRBV5-1 with TRBJ2-2; D might be TRBD2 (5 bases). The CDR3 length is 14 residues. The germline CDR1 and CDR2 sequences are SGHRS and YFSETQ. V lost 4 bases, J lost 1 base, and 8 bases lay in between.

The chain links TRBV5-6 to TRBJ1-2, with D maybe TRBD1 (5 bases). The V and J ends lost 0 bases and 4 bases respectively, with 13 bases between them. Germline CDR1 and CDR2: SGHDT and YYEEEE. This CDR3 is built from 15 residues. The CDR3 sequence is CASSLDGIGGYGYTF. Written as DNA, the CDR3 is TGTGCCAGCAGCTTGGATGGGATTGGGGGCTATGGCTACACCTTC.

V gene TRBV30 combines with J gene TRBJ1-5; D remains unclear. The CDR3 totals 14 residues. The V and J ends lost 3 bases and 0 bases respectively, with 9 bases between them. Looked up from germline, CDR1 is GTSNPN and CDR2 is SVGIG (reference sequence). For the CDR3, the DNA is TGTGCCTGGAGGGCACAGAGTAGCAATCAGCCCCAGCATTTT. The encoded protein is CAWRAQSSNQPQHF. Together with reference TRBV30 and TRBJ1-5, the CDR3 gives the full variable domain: SQTIHQWPATLVQPVGSPLSLECTVEGTSNPNLYWYRQAAGRGLQLLFYSVGIGQISSEVPQNLSASRPQDRQFILSSKKLLLSDSGFYLCAWRAQSSNQPQHFGDGTRLSIL.

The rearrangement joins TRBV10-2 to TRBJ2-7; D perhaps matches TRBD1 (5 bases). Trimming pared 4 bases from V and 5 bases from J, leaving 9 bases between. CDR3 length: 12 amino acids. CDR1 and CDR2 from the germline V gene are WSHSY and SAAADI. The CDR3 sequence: CASSAGNHEQYF. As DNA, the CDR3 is TGCGCCAGCAGTGCAGGGAATCACGAGCAGTACTTC.

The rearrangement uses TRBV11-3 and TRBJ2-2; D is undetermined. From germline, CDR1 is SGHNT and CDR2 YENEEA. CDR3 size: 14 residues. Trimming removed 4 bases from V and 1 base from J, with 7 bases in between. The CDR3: CASSSHKNTGELFF. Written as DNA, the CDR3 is TGTGCCAGCAGCTCTCACAAGAACACCGGGGAGCTGTTTTTT. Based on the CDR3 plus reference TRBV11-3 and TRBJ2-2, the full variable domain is EAGVVQSPRYKIIEKKQPVAFWCNPISGHNTLYWYLQNLGQGPELLIRYENEEAVDDSQLPKDRFSAERLKGVDSTLKIQPAELGDSAVYLCASSSHKNTGELFFGEGSRLTVL.

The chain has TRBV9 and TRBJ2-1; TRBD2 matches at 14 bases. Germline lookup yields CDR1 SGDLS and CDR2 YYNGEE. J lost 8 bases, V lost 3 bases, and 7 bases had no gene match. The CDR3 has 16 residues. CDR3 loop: CASSDPGTSGSYEQFF. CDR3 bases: TGTGCCAGCAGCGACCCCGGGACTAGCGGGAGCTATGAGCAGTTCTTC.

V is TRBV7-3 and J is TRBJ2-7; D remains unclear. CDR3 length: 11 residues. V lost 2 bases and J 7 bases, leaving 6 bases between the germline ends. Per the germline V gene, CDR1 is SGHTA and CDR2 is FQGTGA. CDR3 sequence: CASSLGREQYF. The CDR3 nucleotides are TGTGCCAGCAGCTTAGGCCGGGAGCAGTACTTC.

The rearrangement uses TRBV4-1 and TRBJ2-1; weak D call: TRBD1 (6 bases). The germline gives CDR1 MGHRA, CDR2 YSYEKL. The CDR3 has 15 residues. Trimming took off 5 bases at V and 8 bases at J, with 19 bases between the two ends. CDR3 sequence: CASSFTPGQTDEQFF. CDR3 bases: TGCGCCAGCAGCTTCACTCCGGGACAAACCGATGAGCAGTTCTTC.

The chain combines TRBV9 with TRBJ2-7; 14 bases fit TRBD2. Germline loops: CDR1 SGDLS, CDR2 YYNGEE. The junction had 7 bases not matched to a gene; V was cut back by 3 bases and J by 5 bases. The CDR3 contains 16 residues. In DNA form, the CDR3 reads TGTGCCAGCAGCGCCCTGGGACTAGCGGGAGAACACGAGCAGTACTTC. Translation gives CASSALGLAGEHEQYF.

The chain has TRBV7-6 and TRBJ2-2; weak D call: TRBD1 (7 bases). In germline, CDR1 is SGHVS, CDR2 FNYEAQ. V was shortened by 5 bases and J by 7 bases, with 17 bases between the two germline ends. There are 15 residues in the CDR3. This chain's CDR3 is CASSRNQGGGGELFF. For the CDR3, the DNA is TGTGCCAGCAGCCGTAATCAGGGGGGAGGCGGGGAGCTGTTTTTT.